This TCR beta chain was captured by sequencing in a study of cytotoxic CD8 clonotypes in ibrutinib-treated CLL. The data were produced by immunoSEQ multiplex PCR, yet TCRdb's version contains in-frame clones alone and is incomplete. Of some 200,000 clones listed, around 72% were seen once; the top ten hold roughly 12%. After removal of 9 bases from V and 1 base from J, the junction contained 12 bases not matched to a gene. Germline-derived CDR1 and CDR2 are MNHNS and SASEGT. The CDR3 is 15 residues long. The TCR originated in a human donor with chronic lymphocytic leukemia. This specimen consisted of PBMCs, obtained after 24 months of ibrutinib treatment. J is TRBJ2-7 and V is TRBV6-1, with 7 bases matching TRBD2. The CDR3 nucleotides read TGTGCCAGTACCCGACTAGCTCTCGATTCCTACGAGCAGTACTTC. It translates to CASTRLALDSYEQYF.